This T cell receptor beta chain was identified during a study of neoadjuvant anti-PD-1 for oral cavity cancer. Study context: Non-progressing patients received a fourth nivolumab dose near day 43, then surgery on days 50-56.

The CDR3 sequence is 14 residues long. Germline V CDR1 and CDR2: WSHSY, SAAADI. V gave up 5 bases and J gave up 0 bases, with 8 bases separating them. Profiled with immunoSEQ multiplex PCR; TCRdb holds only in-frame clones, not every one. This sample carries about 32,000 clones, approximately 80% of them seen once, and the ten largest clones take under 3.5%. Noted time point: after neoadjuvant nivolumab, at surgical resection. These newly diagnosed stage II-IVA oral cavity squamous cell carcinoma patients had no prior systemic or radiation treatment. This clone showed up just a few times. The origin of this receptor is a person aged 40 to 85 with oral cavity squamous cell carcinoma. The sequencing used PBMCs, collected after nivolumab (anti-PD-1) treatment. The J gene is TRBJ1-3, the V gene TRBV10-2; D remains ambiguous. As DNA, the CDR3 is TGCGCCAGCAGTCCCGCTATCTCTGGAAACACCATATATTTT. Its translation is CASSPAISGNTIYF.